Below are 17 T cell receptor beta chains sequenced from a single sample in a study of blood T cell repertoires in COVID-19. Generated by immunoSEQ multiplex PCR, the TCRdb table keeps only in-frame clones and is missing some. The repertoire holds about 320,000 clones, with just over 85% as singletons. The sequenced material came from PBMCs or T cells enriched from blood (not recorded which). The receptors shown here come from a woman younger than 30 who had recovered from COVID-19.

This sequence joins TRBV28 and TRBJ1-2, with 7 bases identical to TRBD1. The CDR3 sequence is 13 residues long. CDR1 and CDR2 from the germline V gene are MDHEN and SYDVKM. Losses at the gene ends were 6 bases for V and 8 bases for J; bases not matched to a gene: 9. The CDR3 protein is CASSQETGRGYTF. CDR3 coding DNA: TGTGCCAGCAGCCAAGAGACAGGGCGCGGCTACACCTTC.

The chain joins TRBV18 to TRBJ1-4; D gene ambiguous. V lost 2 bases and J 0 bases, leaving 16 bases between the germline ends. The CDR3 length is 18 residues. Germline CDR1 and CDR2: KGHSH and LQKENI. The CDR3 DNA reads TGTGCCAGCTCACCATCACTCAATACCGTGGCAACTAATGAAAAACTGTTTTTT. Translated: CASSPSLNTVATNEKLFF.

The chain is built from TRBV19 and TRBJ2-7; 15 positions agree with TRBD2. After removal of 4 bases from V and 3 bases from J, the junction contained 7 bases not matched to a gene. Germline V gene sequence: CDR1 LNHDA, CDR2 SQIVND (reference sequence). The CDR3 loop spans 17 amino acids. CDR3 coding DNA: TGTGCCAGTAGTACACTGGGACTAGCGGGAGGAATCTACGAGCAGTACTTC. Its translation is CASSTLGLAGGIYEQYF.

The gene calls are TRBV11-2 and TRBJ2-1, with D possibly matching TRBD2 (5 bases). This CDR3 is 15 amino acids long. V dropped 5 bases and J dropped 9 bases, with 20 bases sitting between them. CDR1 is SGHAT and CDR2 is FQNNGV in the germline V gene. The CDR3: CASSPHRGARSEQFF. The CDR3 bases are TGTGCCAGCAGCCCCCACCGGGGAGCGAGGAGTGAGCAGTTCTTC.

This clone was observed a handful of times. The CDR3 DNA is TGTGCCTGGAGTCAACCGGGATCTGGGCGGACTGAAGCTTTCTTT. Protein product: CAWSQPGSGRTEAFF. This sequence joins TRBV30 and TRBJ1-1; D uncertain. Per the germline V gene, CDR1 is GTSNPN and CDR2 is SVGIG (reference sequence). Deletions cut 2 bases from V and 5 bases from J, with 18 bases between. There are 15 residues in the CDR3.

The genes are TRBV3-1 (or the pseudogene TRBV3-2) and TRBJ2-2; 10 bases line up with TRBD2. The V gene's germline CDR1 is LGHDT and CDR2 YNNKEL (reference sequence). The CDR3 is 16 residues long. V dropped 1 base and J dropped 6; count of bases not matched to a gene: 5. The CDR3 here is CASSQAGTSVPGELFF. The CDR3 DNA is TGTGCCAGCAGCCAAGCCGGGACTAGCGTTCCCGGGGAGCTGTTTTTT.

CDR3 sequence reads: CASSYRTGGGQETQYF. As DNA, the CDR3 is TGTGCCAGCAGCTATAGGACAGGGGGTGGGCAAGAGACCCAGTACTTC. This chain uses TRBV5-5 with TRBJ2-5; 10 bases agree with TRBD1. The CDR3 is 16 residues long. Germline V gives CDR1 SGHKS, CDR2 YYEKEE (reference sequence). The V gene end was trimmed by 3 bases and the J gene end by 2 bases; junction bases not matched to a gene: 7.

The rearrangement joins TRBV18 to TRBJ1-1; 9 bases agree with TRBD1. With 2 bases clipped from V and 0 bases from J, the junction kept 1 base outside the gene matches. Germline CDR1 and CDR2: KGHSH and LQKENI. This CDR3 has 15 residues. As DNA, the CDR3 is TGTGCCAGCTCACCAGGGACAGGGTTGAACACTGAAGCTTTCTTT. Amino acid sequence: CASSPGTGLNTEAFF.

The chain uses TRBV6-5 and TRBJ2-7, with a weak D call TRBD1 (5 bases). V was clipped by 2 bases and J by 2 bases, with 13 bases between them. CDR1 is MNHEY, CDR2 SVGAGI, per germline. There are 15 residues in the CDR3. The CDR3 here is CASSYDSTVTYEQYF. CDR3 in DNA: TGTGCCAGCAGTTACGACAGTACTGTAACCTACGAGCAGTACTTC.

The J gene is TRBJ2-7, the V gene TRBV29-1; 11 nucleotides line up with TRBD2. From germline, CDR1 is SQVTM and CDR2 ANQGSEA. V gave up 4 bases and J gave up 5 bases; unmatched junction bases: 10. This CDR3 is 15 amino acids long. The CDR3 nucleotides read TGCAGCGTTGCCTTCGGACTAGCGGGCGGGCACGAGCAGTACTTC. This encodes CSVAFGLAGGHEQYF.

This clone has only a few counts. The chain is built from TRBV27 and TRBJ2-1, with 7 bases matching TRBD2. The germline gives CDR1 MNHEY, CDR2 SMNVEV (reference sequence). The CDR3 sequence is 15 residues long. The trim removed 4 bases at V and 4 bases at J, leaving 7 bases unmatched. The CDR3 bases are TGTGCCAGCAGTTATAGCGGGTCCCCTTACAATGAGCAGTTCTTC. This codes for CASSYSGSPYNEQFF.

This clone was counted between two and nine times. This chain links TRBV27 with TRBJ2-1; TRBD1 agrees at 10 bases. Germline V gene data show CDR1 as MNHEY and CDR2 as SMNVEV (reference sequence). V shed 5 bases, J shed 4 bases, and the junction held 11 bases outside the gene matches. The length of the CDR3 is 17 residues. CDR3 sequence (DNA): TGTGCCAGCAGTCCTCTCGAGGACAGGGGGATATACAATGAGCAGTTCTTC. This translates into CASSPLEDRGIYNEQFF.

This clone has only one observation. This chain connects TRBV19 to TRBJ2-7; a possible D gene is TRBD1 (6 bases). CDR1 is LNHDA and CDR2 is SQIVND in the germline V gene (reference sequence). The CDR3 consists of 15 residues. Trimming left V 4 bases short and J 3 bases short, with 16 bases between. In DNA, the CDR3 is TGTGCCAGTAGTACAACAGGGACCTCCCTCTACGAGCAGTACTTC. It encodes CASSTTGTSLYEQYF.

The V call is TRBV11-1, the J call TRBJ2-7, with D maybe TRBD2 (5 bases). Germline V gene lookup returns CDR1 SGHAT and CDR2 FQDESV (reference sequence). The germline V and J ends were trimmed by 5 bases and 6 bases, with 17 bases remaining between them. This CDR3 spans 14 amino acids. This CDR3 reads CASSRREGGGEQYF. As DNA, the CDR3 is TGTGCCAGCAGCCGCCGAGAAGGTGGAGGCGAGCAGTACTTC.

The chain is built from TRBV6-5 and TRBJ2-7; D gene uncertain. CDR1 MNHEY and CDR2 SVGAGI come from the germline V gene. Trimming took 8 bases from V and 0 from J, leaving 11 bases between them. CDR3 length equals 13 residues. The CDR3 coding sequence is TGTGCCAGCGGGCCAGCCAGCTCCTACGAGCAGTACTTC. It encodes CASGPASSYEQYF.

This chain connects TRBV18 to TRBJ2-5; 13 bases match TRBD2. Unmatched junction bases numbered 5, after V lost 0 bases and J lost 7 bases. Germline values: CDR1 KGHSH, CDR2 LQKENI. The CDR3 runs 16 residues. The CDR3 bases are TGTGCCAGCTCACCACCGGGACTAGCGGGGACAGGGACCCAGTACTTC. Amino acid sequence: CASSPPGLAGTGTQYF. The whole variable domain, filled in from reference TRBV18 and TRBJ2-5, reads NAGVMQNPRHLVRRRGQEARLRCSPMKGHSHVYWYRQLPEEGLKFMVYLQKENIIDESGMPKERFSAEFPKEGPSILRIQQVVRGDSAAYFCASSPPGLAGTGTQYFGPGTRLLVL.

CDR3: CASSNSGGSPEQFF. Written as DNA, the CDR3 is TGTGCCAGCAGCAATAGCGGGGGATCGCCTGAGCAGTTCTTC. The V gene is TRBV7-8, the J gene TRBJ2-1, with 9 positions matching TRBD2. Germline CDR1 is SGHVS and CDR2 is FQNEAQ. The CDR3 spans 14 residues. After removal of 5 bases from V and 9 bases from J, the junction contained 8 bases not matched to a gene.